The 24 T cell receptor beta chains listed next were all sequenced from one sample in a study of human T cells and chemical hapten exposure. TCRdb re-called the RACE reads with MiXCR, one entry per CDR3 protein. The sample includes about 80,000 distinct CDR3 sequences, around 15% of them seen just once. Time point: pre-sensitization, week 0. Treatment meaning: therapeutic diphenylcyclopropenone sensitization with weekly scalp DPC. The sample here was whole blood, taken in connection with sensitization to the hapten diphenylcyclopropenone (DPC). Receptor source: a woman between 50 and 59 years old with alopecia areata. Some clones in this sample may be carry-over from other donors' samples.

The table lists this clonotype with a few counts. This sequence joins TRBV18 and TRBJ2-4; 9 bases match TRBD1. This CDR3 is 16 amino acids long. Trimming cost V 5 bases and J 8 bases; bases outside gene matches: 13. Germline CDR1 KGHSH, CDR2 LQKENI. Here the CDR3 DNA reads TGTGCCAGCTCATCAACCGGGACAGGGTTGCCGGACATTCAGTACTTC. Protein product: CASSSTGTGLPDIQYF. The variable domain in full, with the rest retrieved from reference TRBV18 and TRBJ2-4, is NAGVMQNPRHLVRRRGQEARLRCSPMKGHSHVYWYRQLPEEGLKFMVYLQKENIIDESGMPKERFSAEFPKEGPSILRIQQVVRGDSAAYFCASSSTGTGLPDIQYFGAGTRLSVL.

This clonotype was counted a few times. The chain links TRBV5-6 to TRBJ2-7; 7 bases match TRBD1. The germline V gene has CDR1 SGHDT and CDR2 YYEEEE. This CDR3 spans 14 amino acids. The V segment lost 4 bases and the J segment 6 bases; nucleotides outside the gene matches: 10. CDR3 nucleotide sequence: TGTGCCAGCAGCCCCACCGGGACAGCACGCGAGCAGTACTTC. Amino acids: CASSPTGTAREQYF.

This chain links TRBV14 with TRBJ2-3; 8 bases line up with TRBD2. J lost 3 bases, V lost 4 bases, and 12 bases had no gene match. This CDR3 contains 17 residues. Germline values: CDR1 SGHDN, CDR2 FVKESK. CDR3: CASSLGEGLARTDTQYF. CDR3 nucleotides: TGTGCCAGCAGCCTAGGGGAAGGACTAGCTCGTACAGATACGCAGTATTTT.

The sample holds a few counts of this clonotype. The V and J genes are TRBV29-1 and TRBJ2-7; 8 bases agree with TRBD1. CDR1 and CDR2 from the germline V gene are SQVTM and ANQGSEA. V was pared by 7 bases and J by 3 bases, with 8 bases of the junction left unmatched. CDR3 size: 13 residues. CDR3 sequence: CSATGGLFYEQYF. The CDR3 DNA sequence: TGCAGCGCTACAGGGGGTCTATTCTACGAGCAGTACTTC.

In its sample, this clonotype was seen many times. The V gene is TRBV11-2, the J gene TRBJ1-4; perhaps TRBD1 as D (5 bases). CDR3 length: 15 residues. Deletions cut 4 bases from V and 0 bases from J, with 9 bases between. CDR1 and CDR2 from the germline V gene are SGHAT and FQNNGV. CDR3 region: CASSSRQTTNEKLFF. As DNA, the CDR3 is TGTGCCAGCAGCTCCCGACAGACAACTAATGAAAAACTGTTTTTT.

This clonotype was counted between two and nine times. The gene calls are TRBV5-1 and TRBJ2-5; D is unclear. The length of the CDR3 is 12 residues. The V end lost 4 bases, the J end lost 1 base, and 5 bases lay between the germline ends. The germline CDR1 and CDR2 sequences are SGHRS and YFSETQ. CDR3 loop: CASSIPQETQYF. The CDR3 nucleotides read TGCGCCAGCAGCATCCCCCAAGAGACCCAGTACTTC.

This clonotype was recorded a few times. The J gene is TRBJ2-1, the V gene TRBV18, with 11 bases that match TRBD2. The germline CDR1 and CDR2 sequences are KGHSH and LQKENI. Germline trimming cut 2 bases from V and 2 bases from J; bases unmatched to any gene: 5. CDR3 length equals 17 residues. The DNA for the CDR3 is TGTGCCAGCTCACCAAAAGTTAGCGGGAGGGCCTACAATGAGCAGTTCTTC. Translation gives CASSPKVSGRAYNEQFF. Combining the CDR3 with reference TRBV18 and TRBJ2-1 gives the whole variable domain NAGVMQNPRHLVRRRGQEARLRCSPMKGHSHVYWYRQLPEEGLKFMVYLQKENIIDESGMPKERFSAEFPKEGPSILRIQQVVRGDSAAYFCASSPKVSGRAYNEQFFGPGTRLTVL.

This clonotype was seen ten or more times. The CDR3 spells CASSFASRVETQYF. DNA of the CDR3: TGTGCCAGCAGTTTTGCGAGTAGGGTTGAGACCCAGTACTTC. The chain joins TRBV28 to TRBJ2-5; D gene unclear. CDR1 and CDR2 from the germline V gene are MDHEN and SYDVKM. This CDR3 has 14 residues. V gave up 3 bases and J gave up 5 bases, with 13 bases separating them.

This chain links TRBV29-1 with TRBJ2-5, with no clear D. This CDR3 spans 14 amino acids. V was shortened by 6 bases and J by 4 bases, with 18 bases between the two germline ends. Germline CDR1 and CDR2: SQVTM and ANQGSEA. The CDR3 bases are TGCAGCGTGGACCAGGTTGCGTTTTCAGAGACCCAGTACTTC. This codes for CSVDQVAFSETQYF.

There are a few counts of this clonotype. The chain links TRBV5-6 to TRBJ2-7; weak D call: TRBD2 (5 bases). Per the germline V gene, CDR1 is SGHDT and CDR2 is YYEEEE. The CDR3 covers 15 residues. V was clipped by 4 bases and J by 2 bases, with 16 bases between them. CDR3 amino acids: CASSPTRGLAYEQYF. The CDR3 bases are TGTGCCAGCAGCCCAACGAGAGGGCTGGCCTACGAGCAGTACTTC.

This clonotype was recorded at least ten times. This chain connects TRBV28 to TRBJ1-2; possibly TRBD1 for D (6 bases). The CDR3 loop spans 12 amino acids. CDR1 and CDR2 (germline): MDHEN, SYDVKM. The V gene lost 11 bases and the J gene lost 1 base, with 11 bases spanning the gap. As DNA, the CDR3 is TGTGCCGGAGGGGGGATTAACTATGGCTACACCTTC. It is translated as CAGGGINYGYTF.

This clonotype was detected ten times or more. The chain is built from TRBV29-1 and TRBJ2-6; maybe TRBD1 (5 bases). Trimming pared 6 bases from V and 0 bases from J, leaving 18 bases between. Germline CDR1 reads SQVTM; CDR2 reads ANQGSEA. The CDR3 sequence is 17 residues long. CDR3 amino acids: CSVRIGVRSSGANVLTF. CDR3 nucleotide sequence: TGCAGCGTCCGAATAGGGGTGAGGAGCTCTGGGGCCAACGTCCTGACTTTC. Complete variable domain (other parts from reference TRBV29-1 and TRBJ2-6): SAVISQKPSRDICQRGTSLTIQCQVDSQVTMMFWYRQQPGQSLTLIATANQGSEATYESGFVIDKFPISRPNLTFSTLTVSNMSPEDSSIYLCSVRIGVRSSGANVLTFGAGSRLTVL.

V and J are TRBV28 and TRBJ2-5, with 8 bases matching TRBD2. Per germline, CDR1 MDHEN and CDR2 SYDVKM. V lost 5 bases, J lost 10 bases, and 3 bases stayed unmatched. The CDR3 contains 11 residues. CDR3 sequence: CASSNRGGQYF. Written as DNA, the CDR3 is TGTGCCAGCAGTAACCGGGGGGGCCAGTACTTC.

V gene TRBV28 combines with J gene TRBJ1-1, with D uncertain. Trimming pared 8 bases from V and 5 bases from J, leaving 18 bases between. This CDR3 contains 14 residues. Germline CDR1 reads MDHEN; CDR2 reads SYDVKM. The CDR3, as DNA: TGTGCCAGCCCGCCACATGCACTCCCGACTGAAGCTTTCTTT. Amino acid sequence: CASPPHALPTEAFF.

Many counts were recorded for this clonotype. The gene calls are TRBV29-1 and TRBJ1-1; 7 bases agree with TRBD1. Unmatched junction bases numbered 6, after V lost 4 bases and J lost 4 bases. The CDR3 length is 13 residues. Germline CDR1 reads SQVTM; CDR2 reads ANQGSEA. The CDR3 nucleotides are TGCAGCGTTGCGGCAGGGGGGCGCACTGAAGCTTTCTTT. Translation: CSVAAGGRTEAFF.

The chain uses TRBV20-1 and TRBJ2-7; no firm D call. Trimming removed 3 bases at V and 0 bases at J, with 9 bases between. Germline V gene lookup returns CDR1 DFQATT and CDR2 SNEGSKA (reference sequence). This CDR3 has 13 amino acids. CDR3 region: CSASNGDSYEQYF. CDR3 in DNA: TGCAGTGCTAGTAACGGAGACTCCTACGAGCAGTACTTC.

In this sample, this clonotype turned up a few times. The V and J genes are TRBV7-2 and TRBJ1-1; a possible D gene is TRBD1 (5 bases). The V end lost 5 bases, the J end lost 4 bases, and 14 bases lay between the germline ends. The germline V gene has CDR1 SGHTA and CDR2 FQGNSA. This CDR3 contains 14 residues. The CDR3 region has the DNA TGTGCCAGCAGCCCCTGGCAGGGCGGCACTGAAGCTTTCTTT. Its translation is CASSPWQGGTEAFF.

This clonotype was counted at least ten times. CDR3 in DNA: TGCGCCAGCAGCCGGAGAGAGACCCAGTACTTC. Translating gives CASSRRETQYF. The rearrangement uses TRBV5-1 and TRBJ2-5; no clear D gene. With 4 bases removed from V and 4 bases from J, the gap between germline ends came to 5 bases. This CDR3 region has 11 residues. Germline assignment: CDR1 SGHRS and CDR2 YFSETQ.

This clonotype was detected only a few times. J is TRBJ2-3 and V is TRBV27; a weak D match, TRBD2 (6 bases). The CDR3 extends over 16 amino acids. CDR1 is MNHEY, CDR2 SMNVEV, per germline (reference sequence). The V end lost 7 bases, the J end lost 0 bases, and 17 bases lay between the germline ends. As DNA, the CDR3 is TGTGCCAGCATGTGGGCCGGGACTGAGAGCACAGATACGCAGTATTTT. Amino acids: CASMWAGTESTDTQYF.

This clonotype was observed at least ten times. The J gene is TRBJ2-3, the V gene TRBV11-2; tentatively, D is TRBD1 or TRBD2 (5 bases each). The ends were cut back, 4 bases at V and 6 bases at J, with 29 bases in the middle. Germline CDR1 is SGHAT and CDR2 is FQNNGV. The CDR3 consists of 19 residues. The CDR3 DNA follows: TGTGCCAGCAGCTCCAACCGGGACGGACTTGACTTACCTGGCGATACGCAGTATTTT. This sequence encodes CASSSNRDGLDLPGDTQYF. The whole variable domain, filled in from reference TRBV11-2 and TRBJ2-3, reads EAGVAQSPRYKIIEKRQSVAFWCNPISGHATLYWYQQILGQGPKLLIQFQNNGVVDDSQLPKDRFSAERLKGVDSTLKIQPAKLEDSAVYLCASSSNRDGLDLPGDTQYFGPGTRLTVL.

This clonotype turned up a few times. This chain joins TRBV12-3 or TRBV12-4 and TRBJ1-2; D call uncertain. The CDR3 spans 14 residues. The V end was cut by 6 bases, the J end by 7 bases, with 18 bases between. This CDR3 is CASSHDQSASGYTF. CDR3 DNA: TGTGCCAGCAGCCATGATCAGTCTGCGAGTGGCTACACCTTC.

Regarding this clonotype: The germline gene is not matched at one end of the junction; a read error may be the cause. The V call is TRBV18, the J call TRBJ1-6; 7 bases are a match to TRBD1. This CDR3 is built from 15 residues. From germline, CDR1 is KGHSH and CDR2 LQKENI. The CDR3 DNA is TGTGCCAACTCACCAAGGGACAGTTTCAGTTCACCCCTCCACTTT. It codes for CANSPRDSFSSPLHF.

This rearrangement joins TRBV30 to TRBJ1-6; the D gene is possibly TRBD1 (5 bases). This CDR3 contains 15 residues. Germline CDR1 reads GTSNPN; CDR2 reads SVGIG (reference sequence). The ends were cut back, 8 bases at V and 5 bases at J, with 19 bases in the middle. The chain's CDR3 is CAGNGGSANNSPLHF. Written as DNA, the CDR3 is TGTGCCGGGAATGGGGGGTCGGCAAATAATTCACCCCTCCACTTT.

This clonotype was counted only a few times. This sequence joins TRBV4-2 and TRBJ2-1, with TRBD2 matching over 10 bases. The junction had 5 bases not matched to a gene; V was cut back by 0 bases and J by 3 bases. The CDR3 sequence is 17 residues long. The germline V gene has CDR1 LGHNA and CDR2 YNFKEQ. In DNA, the CDR3 is TGTGCCAGCAGCCAAGATACTAGCGGGACTCTCTACAATGAGCAGTTCTTC. Amino acids: CASSQDTSGTLYNEQFF.